A single T cell receptor (beta chain) is shown here with its context. What it binds is not known. This sample was taken from a study of OX40 agonist ivuxolimab in advanced cancers. Study-wide background: Those enrolled were 82.7% male, with a mean age of 60 years and ages from about 20 to 90. Partial responses were recorded for three patients, including one with hepatocellular carcinoma and two with cutaneous melanoma. General observations from the study: The expanded peripheral T cells' antigen specificity was not determined.

Data came from immunoSEQ multiplex PCR; TCRdb stores just in-frame clones and leaves some out. The sample yields more than 9,000 clones, around 70% seen once. The CDR3 covers 13 residues. CDR1 MNHEY and CDR2 SVGAGI come from the germline V gene. V shed 4 bases and J shed 1 base, with 5 bases lying between them. Autoimmune disease history or systemic immunosuppression was exclusionary. The sequence derives from an adult with an advanced solid tumor such as melanoma, head and neck, liver or kidney cancer. V and J are TRBV6-5 and TRBJ2-1; no definite D call. The sample was CD4+ or CD8+ T cells sorted from blood, taken in a trial of the OX40 agonist ivuxolimab. The CDR3 here is CASSSWSYNEQFF. CDR3 DNA sequence: TGTGCCAGCAGTTCTTGGTCCTACAATGAGCAGTTCTTC.